This note documents a single TCR beta chain sequence. This clone turned up a few times. Its antigen is not yet known. Base-call qualities are not available, and no considerably larger clone is one nucleotide away. The entire isolated RNA was reverse transcribed using the High Capacity cDNA Reverse Transcription Kit, and thus expressed TCRB transcripts were sequenced. Naive, central memory and regulatory T cell samples underwent deep immunoSEQ sequencing, averaging about 3.5 million total reads per sample. Sorted cells were lysed in RLT buffer, and RNA was extracted using DNase-treated RNeasy Micro or Mini kits according to cell number. Each cell subset was processed separately to prevent cross-contamination, with patient and healthy donor samples processed together. Using the immunoSEQ multiplex PCR, TCRB sequences were amplified from cDNA into 87-bp fragments spanning the CDR3 region. Sequencing of the amplicons was done on the Illumina HiSeq platform. For the original study's pipeline: Synthetic template baselines were used to correct PCR bias computationally, reads within Hamming distance 2 were collapsed together, and singletons that could not be merged were discarded. Reads were aligned against IMGT so that V, D and J genes, CDR3 length and insertions or deletions at six rearrangement sites could be assigned. Within each subset, clonotype counts were normalized to the number of sorted cells before true diversity and Gini coefficients were calculated with the tcR R package. The overlap coefficient, calculated on TCRB nucleotide sequences, was used to quantify repertoire sharing. As a proxy for the pre-selection repertoire, out-of-frame TCRB sequences from naive cells were analyzed. TCRdb mirrors the immuneACCESS table, restricted to in-frame sequences. Some clones are absent from its copies; in checked studies, under half trace to an unresolved V gene, and the reason for the others is unknown. The V and J calls and the clone size are those of that table, but D and trimming were determined from the DNA. The sample has fewer than 500,000 clones on record, around 14% of them singletons. The ten largest account for under 0.04% of the sample.

The sample belongs to a study of beta chain features in type 1 diabetes (dated by TCRdb to the late 2010s). Notes on the research overall: No differences in mean age, gender distribution, total cell number or subset yield were found between patients and healthy donors. The study compared the TCRB repertoires of sorted circulating CD4+ T cell subsets in recently diagnosed type 1 diabetes patients with those in matched healthy donors. A total of roughly 100,000,000 sorted cells were examined across all samples, and the number of cells per subset was strongly correlated with RNA yield. Regulatory and stem cell-like memory subsets were obtained from only 8 patients and roughly eight healthy donors, while naive and central memory subsets were obtained from all 30 or so donors.

Beyond this particular receptor, the publication reports: Because cDNA rather than genomic DNA was sequenced, highly expressing activated cells could have been over-represented, although no difference in activation and CD3 levels was found between groups. Patients with type 1 diabetes made fewer insertions and deleted more nucleotides at VDJ recombination sites, implying thymic rearrangement abnormalities. Type 1 diabetes patients showed a moderate but significant shortening of TCRB CDR3 length in all four CD4+ subsets. HLA sub-analyses involved small numbers of individuals, so any influence of HLA type on TCRB rearrangement remained unresolved. Shorter templates might be favored by PCR, yet because patient and control samples were amplified and corrected together, any such skew would affect both groups equally. Naive, central memory and regulatory TCRB repertoires appeared to be more alike among patients than among healthy donors.

Inclusive of the bounding cysteine and phenylalanine, the CDR3 is 14 residues long. Just CDR3 DNA is preserved here, 42 bases in frame from base 1. V was cut back by 5 bases and J by 8 bases, leaving a gap of 15 bases between them. The germline V gene (reference sequence) gives CDR1 as PRHDT and CDR2 as FYEKMQ. Each donor gave one peripheral blood draw, approximately 120 mL on average, collected into heparinised tubes. A BD FACSAria II and a panel including CD45RO, CCR7, CD25, CD127, CD95 and CD27 were used to sort naive, central memory, regulatory and stem cell-like memory CD4+ T cells. All sorted populations exceeded 95% purity. Right away, PBMCs were isolated by Lymphoprep density gradient centrifugation and were stained directly, with no culture step. So that batch effects would be minimized, each experiment stained and sorted samples in pairs, pairing one healthy donor with one patient.

This receptor chain uses TRBV13 and TRBJ2-2, with no confidently assigned D gene. The TCR originated in a man younger than 40 in good health. Material: naive CD4+ T cells from blood. The cell subset or site label, as the study defines it: true naive CD4+ T cells. This receptor has the CDR3 CASSRISLLGELFF. The base sequence is TGTGCCAGCAGCCGGATCTCACTTTTGGGGGAGCTGTTTTTT.